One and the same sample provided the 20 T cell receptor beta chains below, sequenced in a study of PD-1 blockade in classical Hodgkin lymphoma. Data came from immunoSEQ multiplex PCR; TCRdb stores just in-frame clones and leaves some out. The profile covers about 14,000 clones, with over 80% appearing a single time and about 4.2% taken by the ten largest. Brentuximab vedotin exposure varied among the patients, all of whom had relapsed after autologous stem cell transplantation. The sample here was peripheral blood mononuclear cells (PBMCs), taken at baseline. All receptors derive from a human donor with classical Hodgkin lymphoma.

The CDR3 sequence is CASSSGTVATNEKLFF. CDR3 sequence (DNA): TGTGCCAGCAGTTCCGGGACAGTCGCAACTAATGAAAAACTGTTTTTT. This chain uses TRBV5-4 with TRBJ1-4, with TRBD1 matching 7 bases. The junction had 7 bases not matched to a gene; V was cut back by 5 bases and J by 0 bases. CDR3 length equals 16 residues. CDR1 SGHNT and CDR2 YYREEE come from the germline V gene (reference sequence).

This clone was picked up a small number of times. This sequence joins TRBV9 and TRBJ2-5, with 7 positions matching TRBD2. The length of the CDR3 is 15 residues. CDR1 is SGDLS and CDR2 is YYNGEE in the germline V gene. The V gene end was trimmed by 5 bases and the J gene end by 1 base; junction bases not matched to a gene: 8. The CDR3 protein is CASSAMGLPQETQYF. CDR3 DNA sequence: TGTGCCAGCAGTGCGATGGGACTACCCCAAGAGACCCAGTACTTC. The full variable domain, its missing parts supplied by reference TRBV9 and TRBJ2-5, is DSGVTQTPKHLITATGQRVTLRCSPRSGDLSVYWYQQSLDQGLQFLIQYYNGEERAKGNILERFSAQQFPDLHSELNLSSLELGDSALYFCASSAMGLPQETQYFGPGTRLLVL.

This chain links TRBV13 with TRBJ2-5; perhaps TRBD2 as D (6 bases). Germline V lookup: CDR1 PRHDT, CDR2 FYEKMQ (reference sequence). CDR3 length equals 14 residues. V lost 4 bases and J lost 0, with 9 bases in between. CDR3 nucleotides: TGTGCCAGCAGCTACAGGACTAACCAAGAGACCCAGTACTTC. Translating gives CASSYRTNQETQYF.

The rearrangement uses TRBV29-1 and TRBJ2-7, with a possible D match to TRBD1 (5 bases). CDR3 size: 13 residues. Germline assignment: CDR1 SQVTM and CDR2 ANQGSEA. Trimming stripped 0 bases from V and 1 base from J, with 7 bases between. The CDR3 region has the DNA TGCAGCGTTGAAGACCGGACATCCTACGAGCAGTACTTC. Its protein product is CSVEDRTSYEQYF.

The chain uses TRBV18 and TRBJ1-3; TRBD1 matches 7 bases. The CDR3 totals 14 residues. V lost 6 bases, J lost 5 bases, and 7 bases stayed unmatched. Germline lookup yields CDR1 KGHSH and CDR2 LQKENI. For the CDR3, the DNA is TGTGCCAGCTCCCCCGGGACAGATCGAAACACCATATATTTT. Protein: CASSPGTDRNTIYF.

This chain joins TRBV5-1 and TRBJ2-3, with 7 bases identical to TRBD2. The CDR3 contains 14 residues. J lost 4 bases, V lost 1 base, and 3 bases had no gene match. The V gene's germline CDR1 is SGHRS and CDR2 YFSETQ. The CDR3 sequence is CASSLLGLADTQYF. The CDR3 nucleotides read TGCGCCAGCAGCTTGTTAGGACTAGCAGATACGCAGTATTTT.

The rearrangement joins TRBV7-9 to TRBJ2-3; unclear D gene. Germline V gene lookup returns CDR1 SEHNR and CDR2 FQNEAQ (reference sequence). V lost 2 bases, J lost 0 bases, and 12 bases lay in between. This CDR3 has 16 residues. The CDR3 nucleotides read TGTGCCAGCAGCTTAAACTTACAGATCAGCACAGATACGCAGTATTTT. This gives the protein CASSLNLQISTDTQYF. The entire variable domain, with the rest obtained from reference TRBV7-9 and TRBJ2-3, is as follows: DTGVSQNPRHKITKRGQNVTFRCDPISEHNRLYWYRQTLGQGPEFLTYFQNEAQLEKSRLLSDRFSAERPKGSFSTLEIQRTEQGDSAMYLCASSLNLQISTDTQYFGPGTRLTVL.

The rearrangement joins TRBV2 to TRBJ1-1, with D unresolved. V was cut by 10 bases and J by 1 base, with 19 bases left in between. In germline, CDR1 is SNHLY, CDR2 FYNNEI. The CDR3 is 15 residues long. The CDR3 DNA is TGTGCCACCAATCCCCACCTTTCGGGGAACACTGAAGCTTTCTTT. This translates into CATNPHLSGNTEAFF.

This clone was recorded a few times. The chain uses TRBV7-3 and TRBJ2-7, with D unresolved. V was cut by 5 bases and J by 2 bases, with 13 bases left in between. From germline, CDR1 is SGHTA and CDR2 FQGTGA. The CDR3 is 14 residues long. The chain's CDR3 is CASSPPGPTYEQYF. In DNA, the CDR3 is TGTGCCAGCAGCCCCCCGGGTCCCACCTACGAGCAGTACTTC.

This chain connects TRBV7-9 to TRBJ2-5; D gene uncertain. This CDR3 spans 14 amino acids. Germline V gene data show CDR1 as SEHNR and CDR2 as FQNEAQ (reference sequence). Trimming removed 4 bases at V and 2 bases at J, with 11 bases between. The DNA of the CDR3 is TGTGCCAGCAGCTCCTGGAAGAAACAAGAGACCCAGTACTTC. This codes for CASSSWKKQETQYF.

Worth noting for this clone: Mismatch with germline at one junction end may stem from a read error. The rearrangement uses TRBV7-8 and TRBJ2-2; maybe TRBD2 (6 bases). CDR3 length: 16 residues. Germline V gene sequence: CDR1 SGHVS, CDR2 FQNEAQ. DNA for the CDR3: TGTGCCAGCAGCTTAGCGTCTCTAGCAAACACCGGGGGGCTGTTTTTT. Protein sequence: CASSLASLANTGGLFF.

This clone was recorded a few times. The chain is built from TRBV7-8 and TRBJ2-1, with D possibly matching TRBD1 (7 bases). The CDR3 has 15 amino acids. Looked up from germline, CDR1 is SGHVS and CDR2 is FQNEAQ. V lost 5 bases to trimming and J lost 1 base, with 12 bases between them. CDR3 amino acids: CASSGGTASYNEQFF. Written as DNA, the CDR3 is TGTGCCAGCAGCGGCGGGACAGCATCCTACAATGAGCAGTTCTTC.

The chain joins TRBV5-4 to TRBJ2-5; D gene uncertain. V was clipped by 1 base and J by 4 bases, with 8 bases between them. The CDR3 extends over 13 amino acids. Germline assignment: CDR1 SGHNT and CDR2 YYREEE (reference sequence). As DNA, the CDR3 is TGTGCCAGCAGCTTGCAGGCAGGAGAGACCCAGTACTTC. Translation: CASSLQAGETQYF.

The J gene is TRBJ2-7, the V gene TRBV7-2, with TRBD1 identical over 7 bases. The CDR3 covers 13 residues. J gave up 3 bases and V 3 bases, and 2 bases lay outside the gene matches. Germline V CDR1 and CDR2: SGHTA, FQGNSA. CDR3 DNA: TGTGCCAGCAGCTTGGGGGACAGCTACGAGCAGTACTTC. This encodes CASSLGDSYEQYF.

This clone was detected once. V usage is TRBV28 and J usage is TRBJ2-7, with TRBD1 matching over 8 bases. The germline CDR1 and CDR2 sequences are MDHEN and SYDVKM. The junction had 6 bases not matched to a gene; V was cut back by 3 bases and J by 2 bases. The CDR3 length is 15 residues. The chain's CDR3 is CASSLGTTGAYEQYF. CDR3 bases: TGTGCCAGCAGTTTGGGGACGACAGGGGCCTACGAGCAGTACTTC.

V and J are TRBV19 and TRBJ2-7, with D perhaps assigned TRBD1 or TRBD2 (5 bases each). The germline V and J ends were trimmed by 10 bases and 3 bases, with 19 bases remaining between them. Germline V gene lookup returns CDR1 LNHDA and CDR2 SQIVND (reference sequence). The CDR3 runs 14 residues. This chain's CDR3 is CAKRGENGIYEQYF. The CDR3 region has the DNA TGTGCCAAAAGAGGGGAGAACGGGATCTACGAGCAGTACTTC.

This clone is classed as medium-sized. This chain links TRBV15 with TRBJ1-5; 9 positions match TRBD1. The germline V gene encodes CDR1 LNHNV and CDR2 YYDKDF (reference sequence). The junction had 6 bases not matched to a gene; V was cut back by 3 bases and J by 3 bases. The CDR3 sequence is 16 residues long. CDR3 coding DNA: TGTGCCACCAGCAGCCCGGGACAGGGTTTCAATCAGCCCCAGCATTTT. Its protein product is CATSSPGQGFNQPQHF. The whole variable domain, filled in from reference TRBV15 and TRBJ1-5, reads DAMVIQNPRYQVTQFGKPVTLSCSQTLNHNVMYWYQQKSSQAPKLLFHYYDKDFNNEADTPDNFQSRRPNTSFCFLDIRSPGLGDTAMYLCATSSPGQGFNQPQHFGDGTRLSIL.

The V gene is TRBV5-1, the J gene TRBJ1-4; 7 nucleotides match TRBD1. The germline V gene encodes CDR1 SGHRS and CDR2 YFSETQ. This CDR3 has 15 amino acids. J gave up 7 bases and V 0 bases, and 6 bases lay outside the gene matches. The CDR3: CASSLAGDRAEKLFF. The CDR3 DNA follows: TGCGCCAGCAGCTTGGCCGGAGACAGGGCTGAAAAACTGTTTTTT.

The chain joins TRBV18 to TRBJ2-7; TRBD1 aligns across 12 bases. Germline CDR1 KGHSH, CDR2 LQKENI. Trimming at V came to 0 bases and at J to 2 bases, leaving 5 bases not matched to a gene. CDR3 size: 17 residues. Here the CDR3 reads CASSPPVWDRGPYEQYF. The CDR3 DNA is TGTGCCAGCTCACCACCGGTTTGGGACAGGGGGCCCTACGAGCAGTACTTC.

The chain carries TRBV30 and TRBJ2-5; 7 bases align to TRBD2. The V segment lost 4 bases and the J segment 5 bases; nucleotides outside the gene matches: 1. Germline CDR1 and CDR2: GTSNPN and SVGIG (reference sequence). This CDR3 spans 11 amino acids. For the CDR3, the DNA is TGTGCCTGGACCGGGGGGGAGACCCAGTACTTC. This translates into CAWTGGETQYF.